These 30 T cell receptor beta chains share one sample of origin, sequenced in a study of early T cells in non-severe SARS-CoV-2 infection. TCRdb redid the calling of the 5' RACE reads with MiXCR, one entry per CDR3 protein. The table records tens of thousands of distinct CDR3 sequences, roughly 7% of them present only once. The sample comprised whole blood. The receptors shown here come from an adult who was a healthcare worker with PCR-confirmed SARS-CoV-2 infection or an uninfected control (not recorded which).

This clonotype was found many times. This chain uses TRBV7-2 with TRBJ2-3, with D possibly matching TRBD2 (5 bases). V lost 2 bases and J lost 3, with 9 bases in between. This CDR3 region has 14 residues. In germline, CDR1 is SGHTA, CDR2 FQGNSA. CDR3 bases: TGTGCCAGCAGCTTACTAGCCGGTACAGATACGCAGTATTTT. This encodes CASSLLAGTDTQYF.

This clonotype was detected many times. The chain joins TRBV28 to TRBJ2-1, with 8 bases fitting TRBD1. J was trimmed by 7 bases and V by 5 bases; bases with no gene match: 13. Germline V CDR1 and CDR2: MDHEN, SYDVKM. This CDR3 has 16 residues. As DNA, the CDR3 is TGTGCCAGCAGTATATTCAGGGGGCGGGAATCGAATGAGCAGTTCTTC. Translating it yields CASSIFRGRESNEQFF.

This clonotype was seen repeatedly, ten times or more. This sequence joins TRBV29-1 and TRBJ2-1; D may be TRBD1 or TRBD2 (7 bases each). Trimming pared 2 bases from V and 0 bases from J, leaving 14 bases between. The CDR3 covers 16 residues. In germline, CDR1 is SQVTM, CDR2 ANQGSEA. The CDR3 loop reads CSVETGEGSSYNEQFF. DNA of the CDR3: TGCAGCGTTGAAACAGGGGAGGGGAGCTCCTACAATGAGCAGTTCTTC.

This clonotype was detected many times. V usage is TRBV5-1 and J usage is TRBJ2-3; D gene ambiguous. The CDR3 runs 13 residues. Per germline, CDR1 SGHRS and CDR2 YFSETQ. Deletions cut 1 base from V and 8 bases from J, with 11 bases between. CDR3 sequence (DNA): TGCGCCAGCAGCTTGAAGTTAGACGCTACGCAGTATTTT. Amino acid sequence: CASSLKLDATQYF.

The chain employs TRBV6-6 and TRBJ2-2; no firm D call. This CDR3 has 13 residues. Germline V gene lookup returns CDR1 MNHNY and CDR2 SVGAGI (reference sequence). Between the trimmed V and J ends, which lost 4 bases and 2 bases, there was a span of 5 bases. The CDR3 protein is CASSSSNTGELFF. The CDR3, as DNA: TGTGCCAGCAGTTCAAGTAACACCGGGGAGCTGTTTTTT.

This clonotype was observed at least ten times. The CDR3 region has the DNA TGTGCCAGCAGTCAGTTTGACAGGGGCACCGGGGAGCTGTTTTTT. This codes for CASSQFDRGTGELFF. The chain carries TRBV12-3 or TRBV12-4 and TRBJ2-2; 8 nucleotides line up with TRBD1. Trimming at V came to 5 bases and at J to 4 bases, leaving 6 bases not matched to a gene. CDR3 length: 15 residues.

The V gene is TRBV20-1, the J gene TRBJ2-5; 12 nucleotides agree with TRBD2. J gave up 4 bases and V 3 bases, and 6 bases lay outside the gene matches. CDR3 length equals 15 residues. From germline, CDR1 is DFQATT and CDR2 SNEGSKA (reference sequence). CDR3 sequence: CSASYLAGGLETQYF. In nucleotides, the CDR3 is TGCAGTGCTAGTTATCTAGCGGGGGGGCTAGAGACCCAGTACTTC.

This chain connects TRBV3-1 to TRBJ1-1; a possible D gene is TRBD1 (5 bases). Germline V gene lookup returns CDR1 LGHDT and CDR2 YNNKEL (reference sequence). Between the trimmed V and J ends, which lost 2 bases and 1 base, there was a span of 14 bases. This CDR3 has 16 amino acids. The CDR3 coding sequence is TGTGCCAGCAGCCAATATTCCGGGACGGAGAACACTGAAGCTTTCTTT. It codes for CASSQYSGTENTEAFF.

This clonotype was seen more than once but under ten times. The chain employs TRBV19 and TRBJ2-4; D gene ambiguous. The CDR3 consists of 15 residues. Germline loops: CDR1 LNHDA, CDR2 SQIVND (reference sequence). V was shortened by 6 bases and J by 0 bases, with 12 bases between the two germline ends. For the CDR3, the DNA is TGTGCCAGTAGCACCCCTGCCCAAGCCAAAAACATTCAGTACTTC. Protein sequence: CASSTPAQAKNIQYF.

This clonotype was recorded a few times. The chain has TRBV24-1 and TRBJ2-5, with 9 bases aligning to TRBD1. With 7 bases clipped from V and 0 bases from J, the junction kept 11 bases outside the gene matches. This CDR3 is built from 17 residues. The V gene's germline CDR1 is KGHDR and CDR2 SFDVKD. The CDR3 loop reads CATSNSLTGGNQETQYF. The CDR3 nucleotides read TGTGCCACCAGCAATAGCTTGACAGGGGGAAACCAAGAGACCCAGTACTTC.

There are a few counts of this clonotype. The rearrangement links TRBV6-2 or TRBV6-3 to TRBJ1-2; D remains ambiguous. The V and J ends lost 5 bases and 4 bases respectively, with 5 bases between them. The CDR3 covers 11 residues. Germline CDR1 and CDR2: MNHEY and SVGEGT. CDR3 sequence (DNA): TGTGCCAGCAGTGACGTCTATGGCTACACCTTC. This translates into CASSDVYGYTF.

This clonotype was counted at least ten times. The chain employs TRBV10-1 and TRBJ2-3; D is unclear. Germline values: CDR1 WNHNN, CDR2 SYGVQD (reference sequence). The ends were cut back, 7 bases at V and 6 bases at J, with 17 bases in the middle. The CDR3 is 14 amino acids. The CDR3 bases are TGCGCCAGCACCCCCCATGAGGCCCCCGATACGCAGTATTTT. Protein: CASTPHEAPDTQYF.

This clonotype was seen a few times. V and J are TRBV6-6 and TRBJ2-1; TRBD2 is a possible D gene (7 bases). Looked up from germline, CDR1 is MNHNY and CDR2 is SVGAGI (reference sequence). V was trimmed by 5 bases and J by 9 bases, leaving 17 bases between them. The CDR3 loop spans 14 amino acids. CDR3 residues: CASSRSRGAGEQFF. The CDR3 DNA follows: TGTGCCAGCAGTCGCTCCCGGGGGGCAGGTGAGCAGTTCTTC.

As regards this clonotype: At one end the junction does not follow the germline gene, possibly because of a read error. The chain has TRBV5-1 and TRBJ2-3; D unclear. This CDR3 comprises 11 residues. The germline V gene has CDR1 SGHRS and CDR2 YFSETQ. The CDR3 protein is CASSNTDTQNF. CDR3 in DNA: TGCGCCAGCAGCAACACAGATACGCAGAATTTT.

This clonotype was observed at least ten times. This chain uses TRBV20-1 with TRBJ2-3; no clear D gene. The CDR3 is made up of 13 amino acids. CDR1 and CDR2 (germline): DFQATT, SNEGSKA (reference sequence). Trimming removed 1 base at V and 0 bases at J, with 5 bases between. In nucleotides, the CDR3 is TGCAGTGCTAGAGTACAAAGCACAGATACGCAGTATTTT. Translated: CSARVQSTDTQYF.

J is TRBJ2-7 and V is TRBV27, with D possibly being TRBD1 (5 bases). Germline values: CDR1 MNHEY, CDR2 SMNVEV (reference sequence). The V and J ends lost 0 bases and 6 bases respectively, with 12 bases between them. There are 14 residues in the CDR3. CDR3 in amino acids: CASSLSARVGEQYF. In DNA form, the CDR3 reads TGTGCCAGCAGTTTATCAGCCAGGGTCGGCGAGCAGTACTTC.

This clonotype occurred many times. V and J are TRBV27 and TRBJ1-5; D gene unclear. CDR1 is MNHEY and CDR2 is SMNVEV in the germline V gene (reference sequence). The CDR3 runs to 13 residues. Trimming cost V 3 bases and J 7 bases, with 10 bases left between them. For the CDR3, the DNA is TGTGCCAGCAGTTTCCGGGTTGGACAGCCCCAGCATTTT. Encoded protein: CASSFRVGQPQHF.

The chain has TRBV7-2 and TRBJ2-7; D remains ambiguous. This CDR3 is built from 12 residues. V was shortened by 1 base and J by 6 bases, with 7 bases between the two germline ends. Germline CDR1 reads SGHTA; CDR2 reads FQGNSA. CDR3 sequence: CASSLDTAEQYF. As DNA, the CDR3 is TGTGCCAGCAGCTTAGATACGGCCGAGCAGTACTTC.

This clonotype was observed a handful of times. The chain employs TRBV10-2 and TRBJ2-3; unclear D gene. Looked up from germline, CDR1 is WSHSY and CDR2 is SAAADI. V shed 4 bases and J shed 3 bases, with 11 bases lying between them. The CDR3 extends over 14 amino acids. CDR3 residues: CASSVYRTTDTQYF. The CDR3 coding sequence is TGCGCCAGCAGTGTCTACAGAACTACAGATACGCAGTATTTT.

The chain couples TRBV18 to TRBJ2-7, with D perhaps TRBD1 (6 bases). CDR1 KGHSH and CDR2 LQKENI come from the germline V gene. CDR3 length: 16 residues. Trimming pared 2 bases from V and 3 bases from J, leaving 17 bases between. The CDR3 coding sequence is TGTGCCAGCTCACCAGCAGTCGGGACACCGAACTACGAGCAGTACTTC. It is translated as CASSPAVGTPNYEQYF.

This clonotype was detected a few times. The rearrangement uses TRBV2 and TRBJ2-3; D call uncertain. This CDR3 has 12 residues. CDR1 and CDR2 from the germline V gene are SNHLY and FYNNEI. Between the trimmed V and J ends, which lost 7 bases and 2 bases, there was a span of 7 bases. As DNA, the CDR3 is TGTGCCAGCAAAGCGCTCACAGATACGCAGTATTTT. Protein: CASKALTDTQYF.

This clonotype was detected a few times. The chain uses TRBV7-6 and TRBJ2-7; no clear D. The CDR3 length is 15 residues. Germline V gene lookup returns CDR1 SGHVS and CDR2 FNYEAQ. V was shortened by 0 bases and J by 2 bases, with 11 bases between the two germline ends. CDR3 region: CASSLALISTYEQYF. CDR3 DNA sequence: TGTGCCAGCAGCTTAGCGCTCATTTCCACCTACGAGCAGTACTTC. Based on the CDR3 plus reference TRBV7-6 and TRBJ2-7, the full variable domain is GAGVSQSPRYKVTKRGQDVALRCDPISGHVSLYWYRQALGQGPEFLTYFNYEAQQDKSGLPNDRFSAERPEGSISTLTIQRTEQRDSAMYRCASSLALISTYEQYFGPGTRLTVT.

This clonotype occurred many times. V gene TRBV29-1 combines with J gene TRBJ2-3, with unresolved D. Germline-derived CDR1 and CDR2 are SQVTM and ANQGSEA. The CDR3 runs 11 residues. CDR3 bases: TGCAGGGTTCTCTTAAGGGATACGCAGTATTTT. Translating it yields CRVLLRDTQYF.

This clonotype is medium-sized (0.01 to 0.1%). This chain links TRBV6-5 with TRBJ2-3; no firm D call. Germline CDR1 is MNHEY and CDR2 is SVGAGI. V was pared by 3 bases and J by 6 bases, with 10 bases between. This CDR3 region has 13 residues. The chain's CDR3 is CASSYSELDTQYF. The CDR3 DNA follows: TGTGCCAGCAGTTATTCCGAGTTGGATACGCAGTATTTT.

The V and J genes are TRBV9 and TRBJ2-1; D is undetermined. The V and J ends lost 0 bases and 2 bases respectively, with 12 bases between them. CDR1 SGDLS and CDR2 YYNGEE come from the germline V gene. CDR3 size: 16 residues. The CDR3 spells CASSVVPEVPYNEQFF. The CDR3 DNA sequence: TGTGCCAGCAGCGTAGTCCCCGAGGTCCCCTACAATGAGCAGTTCTTC.

The rearrangement uses TRBV7-9 and TRBJ1-5; 8 nucleotides align to TRBD1. The germline V gene encodes CDR1 SEHNR and CDR2 FQNEAQ (reference sequence). Trimming removed 3 bases from V and 3 bases from J; junction bases left unmatched: 7. This CDR3 has 16 residues. The CDR3 DNA follows: TGTGCCAGCAGCTTGGGGCAGGGGGCCCCCAATCAGCCCCAGCATTTT. Its protein is CASSLGQGAPNQPQHF.

A few counts support this clonotype. The V and J genes are TRBV6-6 and TRBJ1-1; D uncertain. Germline V gene sequence: CDR1 MNHNY, CDR2 SVGAGI (reference sequence). CDR3 length: 14 residues. Trimming removed 7 bases from V and 2 bases from J, with 14 bases in between. The DNA of the CDR3 is TGTGCCAGCACGTCCGTAGGCTCTAACACTGAAGCTTTCTTT. As protein: CASTSVGSNTEAFF.

This clonotype appeared many times. CDR3 amino acids: CASSPGNSPLHF. The CDR3 bases are TGTGCCAGCTCACCGGGCAATTCACCCCTCCACTTT. This sequence joins TRBV18 and TRBJ1-6, with no clear D. The CDR3 is made up of 12 amino acids. Per germline, CDR1 KGHSH and CDR2 LQKENI. V lost 3 bases and J lost 7, with 4 bases in between.

In this sample, this clonotype turned up many times. The CDR3 nucleotides read TGTGCCAGCAGCGGAAGCGGCAGAACAGGGTACTCCTACGAGCAGTACTTC. This encodes CASSGSGRTGYSYEQYF. This chain connects TRBV7-9 to TRBJ2-7; D might be TRBD1 (6 bases). CDR3 length equals 17 residues. Germline V gene sequence: CDR1 SEHNR, CDR2 FQNEAQ (reference sequence). The V gene lost 5 bases and the J gene lost 0 bases, with 20 bases spanning the gap.

The table lists this clonotype with many counts. CDR3 sequence reads: CASSARDRRQFNYGYTF. CDR3 sequence (DNA): TGTGCCAGCAGCGCGCGGGACAGGAGACAATTTAACTATGGCTACACCTTC. This sequence joins TRBV9 and TRBJ1-2; 8 bases align to TRBD1. In germline, CDR1 is SGDLS, CDR2 YYNGEE. The CDR3 spans 17 residues. V was clipped by 3 bases and J by 1 base; unmatched bases: 11.